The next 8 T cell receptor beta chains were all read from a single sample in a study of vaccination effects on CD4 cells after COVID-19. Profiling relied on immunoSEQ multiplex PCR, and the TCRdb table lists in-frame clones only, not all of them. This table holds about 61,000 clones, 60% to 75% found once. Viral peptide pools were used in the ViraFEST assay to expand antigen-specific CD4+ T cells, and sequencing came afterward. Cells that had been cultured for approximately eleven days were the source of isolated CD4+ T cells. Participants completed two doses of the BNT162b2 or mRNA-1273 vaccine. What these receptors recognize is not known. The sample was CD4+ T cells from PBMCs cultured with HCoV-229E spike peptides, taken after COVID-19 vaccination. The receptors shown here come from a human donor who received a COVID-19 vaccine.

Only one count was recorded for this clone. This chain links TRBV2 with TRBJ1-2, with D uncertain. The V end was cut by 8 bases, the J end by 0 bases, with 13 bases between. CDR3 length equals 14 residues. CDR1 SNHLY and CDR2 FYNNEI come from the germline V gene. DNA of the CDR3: TGTGCCAGCCTACAGAGATTCTCTAACTATGGCTACACCTTC. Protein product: CASLQRFSNYGYTF.

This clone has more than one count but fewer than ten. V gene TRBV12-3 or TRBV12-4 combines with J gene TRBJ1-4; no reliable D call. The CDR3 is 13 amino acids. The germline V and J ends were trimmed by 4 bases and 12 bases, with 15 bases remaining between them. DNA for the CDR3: TGTGCCAGCAGTTGGAACAGTCTTAGGGAACTGTTTTTT. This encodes CASSWNSLRELFF.

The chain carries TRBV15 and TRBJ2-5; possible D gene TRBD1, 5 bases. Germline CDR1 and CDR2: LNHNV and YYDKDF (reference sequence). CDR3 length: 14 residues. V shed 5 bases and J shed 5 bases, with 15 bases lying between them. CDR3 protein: CATSFAPSGETQYF. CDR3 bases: TGTGCCACCAGCTTCGCCCCTTCAGGGGAGACCCAGTACTTC.

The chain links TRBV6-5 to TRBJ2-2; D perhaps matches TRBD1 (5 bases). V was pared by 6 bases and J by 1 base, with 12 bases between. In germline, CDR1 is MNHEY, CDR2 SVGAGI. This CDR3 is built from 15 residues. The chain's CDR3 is CASRRHRRNTGELFF. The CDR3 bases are TGTGCCAGCAGGAGGCACAGGCGGAACACCGGGGAGCTGTTTTTT.

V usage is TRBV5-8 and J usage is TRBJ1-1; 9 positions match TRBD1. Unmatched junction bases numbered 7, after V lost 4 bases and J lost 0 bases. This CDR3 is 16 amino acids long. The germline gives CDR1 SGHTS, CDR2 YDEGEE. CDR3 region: CASSTGQGTMNTEAFF. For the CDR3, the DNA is TGTGCCAGCAGCACGGGACAGGGCACCATGAACACTGAAGCTTTCTTT.

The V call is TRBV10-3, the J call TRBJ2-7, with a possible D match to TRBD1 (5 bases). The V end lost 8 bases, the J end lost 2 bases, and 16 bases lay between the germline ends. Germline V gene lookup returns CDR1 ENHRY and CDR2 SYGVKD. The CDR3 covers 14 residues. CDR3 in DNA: TGTGCCATCCGGCGGCTAGACAGTCCCTACGAGCAGTACGTC. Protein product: CAIRRLDSPYEQYV.

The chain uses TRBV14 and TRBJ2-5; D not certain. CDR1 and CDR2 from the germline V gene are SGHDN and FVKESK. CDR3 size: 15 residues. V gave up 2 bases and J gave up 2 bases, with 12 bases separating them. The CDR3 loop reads CASSQNRGRQETQYF. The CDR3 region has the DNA TGTGCCAGCAGCCAAAACCGAGGTCGACAAGAGACCCAGTACTTC. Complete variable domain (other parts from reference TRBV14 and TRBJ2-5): EAGVTQFPSHSVIEKGQTVTLRCDPISGHDNLYWYRRVMGKEIKFLLHFVKESKQDESGMPNNRFLAERTGGTYSTLKVQPAELEDSGVYFCASSQNRGRQETQYFGPGTRLLVL.

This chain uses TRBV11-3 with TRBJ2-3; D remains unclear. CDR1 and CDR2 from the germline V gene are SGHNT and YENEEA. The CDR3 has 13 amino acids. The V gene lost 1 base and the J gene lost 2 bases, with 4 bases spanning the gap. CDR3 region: CASSLVNTDTQYF. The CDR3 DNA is TGTGCCAGCAGCTTAGTAAACACAGATACGCAGTATTTT.